These T cell receptor beta chains were read from a single sample in a study of early T cells in non-severe SARS-CoV-2 infection. TCRdb ran MiXCR on the 5' RACE reads and lists one entry per CDR3 protein. The table records 85,000 to 90,000 distinct CDR3 sequences, 12% to 15% of them present only once. The sequenced material came from whole blood. These receptors all come from an adult who was a healthcare worker with PCR-confirmed SARS-CoV-2 infection or an uninfected control (not recorded which). Each CDR3 is given with its conserved first and last residue. D genes are given only for firm matches. Part of the rows lack a size; the others show once, few, many or a class for expanded clones.

abundance	d_gene	v_gene	len	j_gene	CDR3aa	CDR3nt
few	NA	TRBV7-9	18	TRBJ2-1	CASSLPGRGLPGFDEQFF	TGTGCCAGCAGCTTACCGGGACGGGGCCTACCCGGTTTTGATGAGCAGTTCTTC
NA	NA	TRBV27	11	TRBJ2-3	CASGGGGTQYF	TGTGCCAGCGGGGGCGGAGGTACGCAGTATTTT
few	NA	TRBV20-1	15	TRBJ2-1	CSARDLGRSYNEQFF	TGCAGTGCTAGAGACTTGGGGAGGTCCTACAATGAGCAGTTCTTC
many	NA	TRBV12-3/TRBV12-4	13	TRBJ1-1	CASSSPTGLKAFF	TGTGCCAGCAGTTCCCCTACAGGCCTAAAAGCTTTCTTT
many	NA	TRBV4-2	16	TRBJ2-7	CASSQDYSFPFYEQYF	TGTGCCAGCAGCCAAGATTACAGCTTTCCTTTCTACGAGCAGTACTTC
NA	TRBD2	TRBV5-1	14	TRBJ2-7	CASSAGLAVYEQYF	TGCGCCAGCAGCGCGGGACTAGCGGTCTACGAGCAGTACTTC
few	NA	TRBV3-1	12	TRBJ1-2	CASSHRDYGYTF	TGTGCCAGCAGCCACAGGGACTATGGCTACACCTTC
NA	NA	TRBV24-1	13	TRBJ2-7	CATSRSSSYEQYF	TGTGCCACCAGTCGCAGTAGCTCCTACGAGCAGTACTTC
few	NA	TRBV5-1	17	TRBJ2-7	CASSPGGQGASSYEQYF	TGCGCCAGCAGCCCGGGGGGGCAGGGGGCCAGCTCCTACGAGCAGTACTTC
NA	NA	TRBV25-1	15	TRBJ2-2	CASSGVGTNTGELFF	TGTGCCAGCAGTGGGGTCGGTACCAACACCGGGGAGCTGTTTTTT
NA	NA	TRBV28	13	TRBJ2-7	CASNAPATPEQYF	TGTGCCAGCAATGCACCGGCGACACCTGAGCAGTACTTC
NA	NA	TRBV11-2	12	TRBJ2-5	CASSREKETQYF	TGTGCCAGCAGCAGAGAAAAAGAGACCCAGTACTTC
NA	NA	TRBV3-1	16	TRBJ2-3	CASSQEGGPSTDTQYF	TGTGCCAGCAGCCAAGAGGGGGGACCCTCCACAGATACGCAGTATTTT
NA	TRBD2	TRBV2	14	TRBJ2-7	CASGGLAGNWEQYF	TGTGCCAGCGGTGGACTAGCGGGTAACTGGGAGCAGTACTTC
NA	NA	TRBV10-1	14	TRBJ2-7	CASSFTTSSYEQYF	TGCGCCAGCTCCTTTACGACCAGCTCCTACGAGCAGTACTTC
few	NA	TRBV6-2/TRBV6-3	18	TRBJ2-5	CASSYSRVGFVYQETQYF	TGTGCCAGCAGTTACTCCCGCGTGGGGTTCGTGTACCAAGAGACCCAGTACTTC
many	NA	TRBV4-3	13	TRBJ1-1	CASSQEGGTEAFF	TGCGCCAGCAGCCAAGAGGGGGGCACTGAAGCTTTCTTT
few	TRBD2	TRBV12-3/TRBV12-4	12	TRBJ2-7	CASSSGAGEQYF	TGTGCCAGCAGTAGCGGGGCAGGCGAGCAGTACTTC
few	TRBD2	TRBV11-2	17	TRBJ2-7	CASSLDSGTSSSYEQYF	TGTGCCAGCAGCTTAGACAGCGGGACCTCTAGCTCCTACGAGCAGTACTTC
NA	NA	TRBV15	13	TRBJ1-1	CATSKGADTEAFF	TGTGCCACCAGCAAAGGAGCGGACACTGAAGCTTTCTTT
few	NA	TRBV7-6	14	TRBJ1-1	CASSLEQLNTEAFF	TGTGCCAGCAGCTTAGAACAGCTAAACACTGAAGCTTTCTTT
many	NA	TRBV5-4	14	TRBJ2-7	CASSFSAGPYEQYF	TGTGCCAGCAGCTTCTCTGCGGGCCCCTACGAGCAGTACTTC
many	NA	TRBV29-1	11	TRBJ1-2	CSAGGNYGYTF	TGCAGCGCCGGGGGGAACTATGGCTACACCTTC
few	TRBD2	TRBV10-3	16	TRBJ2-1	CAISEQSGGAINEQFF	TGTGCCATCAGTGAACAAAGCGGGGGGGCTATCAATGAGCAGTTCTTC
NA	NA	TRBV14	14	TRBJ2-2	CASRRGHQTGELFF	TGTGCCAGCAGACGGGGACACCAAACCGGGGAGCTGTTTTTT
few	NA	TRBV19	17	TRBJ1-5	CASSIDWPGTINQPQHF	TGTGCCAGTAGTATAGATTGGCCAGGGACAATCAATCAGCCCCAGCATTTT
NA	NA	TRBV29-1	15	TRBJ2-3	CSVQMGGLNTDTQYF	TGCAGCGTTCAAATGGGGGGCTTGAACACAGATACGCAGTATTTT
NA	NA	TRBV3-1	14	TRBJ1-1	CASSPQPLNTEAFF	TGTGCCAGCAGCCCCCAGCCCTTGAACACTGAAGCTTTCTTT
NA	TRBD1	TRBV5-6	14	TRBJ1-2	CASSQMGQAYGYTF	TGTGCCAGCAGCCAAATGGGACAGGCGTATGGCTACACCTTC
NA	NA	TRBV12-3/TRBV12-4	14	TRBJ1-5	CASSKMYSNQPQHF	TGTGCCAGCAGTAAGATGTATAGCAATCAGCCCCAGCATTTT
NA	TRBD2	TRBV12-3/TRBV12-4	14	TRBJ2-7	CASTLGGASYEQYF	TGTGCCAGCACTCTCGGGGGGGCCTCCTACGAGCAGTACTTC
few	TRBD2	TRBV27	14	TRBJ2-2	CASSSGGGLGELFF	TGTGCCAGCAGTTCTGGCGGGGGGCTGGGGGAGCTGTTTTTT
NA	NA	TRBV29-1	13	TRBJ1-6	CSVSGAGNSPLHF	TGCAGCGTCTCCGGGGCCGGGAATTCACCCCTCCACTTT
NA	NA	TRBV20-1	13	TRBJ2-7	CSALLGGGYEQYF	TGCAGTGCTCTTCTGGGGGGCGGGTACGAGCAGTACTTC
NA	TRBD1	TRBV12-3/TRBV12-4	13	TRBJ1-2	CASTPDRVGGYTF	TGTGCCAGCACCCCCGACAGGGTGGGTGGCTACACCTTC
NA	NA	TRBV7-2	15	TRBJ2-3	CASSGLAFSTDTQYF	TGTGCCAGCAGCGGCCTAGCGTTTAGCACAGATACGCAGTATTTT
NA	NA	TRBV18	14	TRBJ2-1	CASSQGTTSWEQFF	TGTGCCAGCTCACAGGGGACAACGTCCTGGGAGCAGTTCTTC
few	TRBD1	TRBV20-1	15	TRBJ1-1	CSATDRGPSNTEAFF	TGCAGTGCAACGGACAGGGGCCCCTCGAACACTGAAGCTTTCTTT
NA	NA	TRBV7-3	13	TRBJ2-3	CASSPRKADTQYF	TGTGCCAGCAGCCCCCGGAAGGCAGATACGCAGTATTTT
many	NA	TRBV29-1	14	TRBJ1-1	CSVVPWGGNTEAFF	TGCAGCGTTGTCCCCTGGGGGGGGAACACTGAAGCTTTCTTT
NA	NA	TRBV20-1	13	TRBJ2-7	CSALGVSPYEQYF	TGCAGTGCTCTTGGGGTATCCCCCTACGAGCAGTACTTC
few	TRBD1	TRBV10-3	15	TRBJ1-1	CAISVGTGILDEAFF	TGTGCCATCAGTGTCGGGACAGGGATCTTGGATGAAGCTTTCTTT
NA	NA	TRBV6-6	15	TRBJ1-5	CASSYSSRVNQPQHF	TGTGCCAGCAGTTACTCATCCAGGGTTAATCAGCCCCAGCATTTT
many	NA	TRBV7-2	14	TRBJ2-2	CASSFFRGTGELFF	TGTGCCAGCAGCTTCTTCAGGGGCACCGGGGAGCTGTTTTTT
NA	NA	TRBV29-1	11	TRBJ1-1	CSGGMNTEAFF	TGCAGCGGCGGCATGAACACTGAAGCTTTCTTT
NA	NA	TRBV5-1	16	TRBJ2-1	CASSLDFTTSTKMQFF	TGCGCCAGCAGCTTGGACTTTACGACCTCTACAAAGATGCAGTTCTTC
few	NA	TRBV7-2	13	TRBJ1-2	CASSLGRDHGYTF	TGTGCCAGCAGCTTAGGCAGGGATCATGGCTACACCTTC
NA	NA	TRBV7-2	9	TRBJ1-1	CASSYEAFF	TGTGCCAGCAGCTACGAAGCTTTCTTT
many	NA	TRBV19	11	TRBJ1-2	CASSSSYSYTF	TGTGCCAGTAGTAGTTCCTACAGCTACACCTTC
few	NA	TRBV5-1	15	TRBJ1-1	CASAPQVGQVREAFF	TGCGCCAGCGCTCCCCAAGTGGGTCAAGTAAGGGAAGCTTTCTTT
many	TRBD1	TRBV6-6	14	TRBJ1-2	CASSTLGQGAGYTF	TGTGCCAGCAGTACCCTGGGACAGGGTGCTGGCTACACCTTC